These 16 T cell receptor beta chains share one sample of origin, sequenced in a study of blood T cell repertoires in COVID-19. Sequencing was performed with immunoSEQ multiplex PCR; in TCRdb, only in-frame clones are kept and a portion is missing. Of some 360,000 clones listed, around nine tenths are singletons. The sequenced sample was peripheral blood. The source is a woman between 55 and 75 years old with COVID-19, enrolled during active disease.

CDR3 in amino acids: CASSLGGANEKLFF. The CDR3 region has the DNA TGTGCCAGCAGCTTAGGGGGGGCTAATGAAAAACTGTTTTTT. V and J are TRBV7-3 and TRBJ1-4; the D gene is possibly TRBD1 (5 bases). CDR3 length equals 14 residues. Per germline, CDR1 SGHTA and CDR2 FQGTGA. V lost 2 bases and J 3 bases, leaving 7 bases between the germline ends.

The J gene is TRBJ1-2, the V gene TRBV11-2; maybe TRBD1 (5 bases). Trimming cost V 5 bases and J 5 bases, with 15 bases left between them. The CDR3 sequence is 14 residues long. Germline CDR1 SGHAT, CDR2 FQNNGV. This CDR3 is CASSPAGPSYGYTF. As DNA, the CDR3 is TGTGCCAGCAGCCCCGCGGGGCCCTCATATGGCTACACCTTC.

The rearrangement links TRBV12-3 or TRBV12-4 to TRBJ2-7, with TRBD1 identical over 12 bases. The CDR3 consists of 13 residues. After removal of 6 bases from V and 6 bases from J, the junction contained 3 bases not matched to a gene. The CDR3 loop reads CASRQGQGAEQYF. In nucleotides, the CDR3 is TGTGCCAGCAGACAGGGACAGGGGGCCGAGCAGTACTTC.

The CDR3 loop reads CASSQVYRGPGNTIYF. DNA of the CDR3: TGTGCCAGCAGCCAGGTCTACAGGGGGCCGGGAAACACCATATATTTT. This rearrangement joins TRBV3-1 (or the pseudogene TRBV3-2) to TRBJ1-3; 9 bases fit TRBD1. V dropped 3 bases and J dropped 4; count of bases not matched to a gene: 7. Germline V gene sequence: CDR1 LGHDT, CDR2 YNNKEL (reference sequence). There are 16 residues in the CDR3.

This chain uses TRBV3-1 (or the pseudogene TRBV3-2) with TRBJ1-6; 7 bases match TRBD1. The CDR3 sequence is 17 residues long. Germline CDR1 LGHDT, CDR2 YNNKEL (reference sequence). The trim removed 1 base at V and 4 bases at J, leaving 7 bases unmatched. The CDR3 spells CASSQGPGTEYNSPLHF. CDR3 sequence (DNA): TGTGCCAGCAGCCAAGGACCCGGGACAGAGTATAATTCACCCCTCCACTTT.

The V call is TRBV9, the J call TRBJ2-7; 8 nucleotides match TRBD1. V was pared by 0 bases and J by 5 bases, with 10 bases of the junction left unmatched. Looked up from germline, CDR1 is SGDLS and CDR2 is YYNGEE. The CDR3 covers 16 residues. The CDR3 DNA is TGTGCCAGCAGCGTAGAAGCTAGGGACAGGAAGAACGAGCAGTACTTC. As protein: CASSVEARDRKNEQYF.

The V and J genes are TRBV5-4 and TRBJ2-7; 8 bases match TRBD1. CDR1 is SGHNT and CDR2 is YYREEE in the germline V gene (reference sequence). With V trimmed by 4 bases and J by 1 base, 4 bases remained unmatched. This CDR3 has 14 residues. CDR3 sequence (DNA): TGTGCCAGCAGCCGGGACAGGTCGTCCTACGAGCAGTACTTC. It codes for CASSRDRSSYEQYF.

The V call is TRBV19, the J call TRBJ1-1; 7 nucleotides line up with TRBD1. This CDR3 contains 15 residues. Losses at the gene ends were 5 bases for V and 3 bases for J; bases not matched to a gene: 9. The germline gives CDR1 LNHDA, CDR2 SQIVND (reference sequence). The CDR3 DNA is TGTGCCAGTAGTCCCCACCGACAGGGTTACACTGAAGCTTTCTTT. It yields the protein CASSPHRQGYTEAFF.

The table lists this clone with a count of one. The J gene is TRBJ2-5, the V gene TRBV24-1, with 9 bases lining up with TRBD2. The CDR3 has 16 amino acids. Germline V gene lookup returns CDR1 KGHDR and CDR2 SFDVKD. V lost 4 bases and J lost 2; bases outside the gene matches: 7. CDR3 DNA: TGTGCCACCAGTGACATGAGGACTAGCGAACAAGAGACCCAGTACTTC. It yields the protein CATSDMRTSEQETQYF.

This chain links TRBV28 with TRBJ1-2; TRBD1 agrees at 7 bases. CDR1 MDHEN and CDR2 SYDVKM come from the germline V gene. The V and J ends lost 2 bases and 5 bases, in that order; junction bases with no gene match: 2. This CDR3 comprises 13 residues. CDR3 DNA sequence: TGTGCCAGCAGTTTAGGCAGGGGGTATGGCTACACCTTC. This gives the protein CASSLGRGYGYTF.

This chain joins TRBV15 and TRBJ1-6; D is perhaps TRBD1 (5 bases). The CDR3 is 15 residues long. Germline CDR1 is LNHNV and CDR2 is YYDKDF (reference sequence). V was trimmed by 3 bases and J by 5 bases, leaving 11 bases between them. The CDR3 loop reads CATSRMKGNNSPLHF. CDR3 coding DNA: TGTGCCACCAGCAGGATGAAGGGGAATAATTCACCCCTCCACTTT.

The J gene is TRBJ1-3, the V gene TRBV6-1; no definite D call. The germline CDR1 and CDR2 sequences are MNHNS and SASEGT. CDR3 length: 15 amino acids. V lost 1 base and J 0 bases, leaving 7 bases between the germline ends. This CDR3 reads CASSEVHGSGNTIYF. CDR3 bases: TGTGCCAGCAGTGAAGTCCACGGCTCTGGAAACACCATATATTTT.

The rearrangement links TRBV6-6 to TRBJ1-1; D is uncertain. Germline CDR1 is MNHNY and CDR2 is SVGAGI (reference sequence). The CDR3 has 13 amino acids. Trimming pared 11 bases from V and 0 bases from J, leaving 13 bases between. CDR3 DNA sequence: TGTGCCCTTTCAGGAGGAATGAACACTGAAGCTTTCTTT. Amino acid sequence: CALSGGMNTEAFF.

The chain joins TRBV6-6 to TRBJ1-3; 7 bases line up with TRBD1. The CDR3 spans 14 residues. Germline-derived CDR1 and CDR2 are MNHNY and SVGAGI (reference sequence). Germline trimming cut 6 bases from V and 4 bases from J; bases unmatched to any gene: 6. The chain's CDR3 is CASSETGAGNTIYF. CDR3 coding DNA: TGTGCCAGCAGCGAAACAGGGGCCGGAAACACCATATATTTT.

This sequence joins TRBV6-5 and TRBJ2-7; weak D call: TRBD1 (6 bases). The CDR3 is 15 residues long. V was trimmed by 0 bases and J by 1 base, leaving 10 bases between them. Germline V lookup: CDR1 MNHEY, CDR2 SVGAGI. As DNA, the CDR3 is TGTGCCAGCAGTTACTCGAGCACAGGGTCCTACGAGCAGTACTTC. It is translated as CASSYSSTGSYEQYF.

This clone was seen once. The chain carries TRBV5-1 and TRBJ2-5; D is perhaps TRBD2 (5 bases). The CDR3 is 16 amino acids. Trimming shortened V by 3 bases and J by 4 bases, and 19 bases separated the two germline ends. The germline V gene has CDR1 SGHRS and CDR2 YFSETQ. In DNA form, the CDR3 reads TGCGCCAGCAGCTCCTCTATAACTAGTGCCCCAGAGACCCAGTACTTC. Encoded protein: CASSSSITSAPETQYF.